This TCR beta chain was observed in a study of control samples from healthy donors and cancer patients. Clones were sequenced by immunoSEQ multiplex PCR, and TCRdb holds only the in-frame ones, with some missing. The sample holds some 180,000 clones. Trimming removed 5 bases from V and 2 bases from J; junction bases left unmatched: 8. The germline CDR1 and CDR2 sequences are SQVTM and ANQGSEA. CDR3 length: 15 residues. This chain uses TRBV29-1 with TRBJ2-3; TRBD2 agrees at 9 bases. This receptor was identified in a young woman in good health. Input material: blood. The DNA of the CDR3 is TGCAGCGTTACTCTCCTAGCGGGGACCACAGATACGCAGTATTTT. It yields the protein CSVTLLAGTTDTQYF.